What follows describes a single TCR beta chain. The length of the CDR3 is 15 residues. Germline assignment: CDR1 LNHDA and CDR2 SQIVND (reference sequence). V was shortened by 6 bases and J by 1 base, with 13 bases between the two germline ends. These data originate in a study of shared clonotypes between healthy human individuals. Across the study: With ages of 18 to 49, the donors were two women and a few men. Donors had three CD4 naive, three CD4 memory, two CD8 naive and one CD8 memory plate apiece.

Data came from immunoSEQ multiplex PCR; TCRdb stores just in-frame clones and leaves some out. Among around 2.5 million clones, under 95% were seen once, and the ten largest hold approximately 0.36%. Sequenced: naive CD4+ T cells from PBMCs. Documented subset: CD45RA+ positively selected. The clonotype originates from a man between 18 and 35 years old in good health. Some clones in this sample may be carry-over from other donors' samples. The J gene is TRBJ2-4, the V gene TRBV19; D possibly matches TRBD1 or TRBD2 (5 bases each). The CDR3 bases are TGTGCCAGTAGGGGGACCGAGTGGGCCAAAAACATTCAGTACTTC. Translated, it gives CASRGTEWAKNIQYF. The full variable domain, its missing parts supplied by reference TRBV19 and TRBJ2-4, is DGGITQSPKYLFRKEGQNVTLSCEQNLNHDAMYWYRQDPGQGLRLIYYSQIVNDFQKGDIAEGYSVSREKKESFPLTVTSAQKNPTAFYLCASRGTEWAKNIQYFGAGTRLSVL.